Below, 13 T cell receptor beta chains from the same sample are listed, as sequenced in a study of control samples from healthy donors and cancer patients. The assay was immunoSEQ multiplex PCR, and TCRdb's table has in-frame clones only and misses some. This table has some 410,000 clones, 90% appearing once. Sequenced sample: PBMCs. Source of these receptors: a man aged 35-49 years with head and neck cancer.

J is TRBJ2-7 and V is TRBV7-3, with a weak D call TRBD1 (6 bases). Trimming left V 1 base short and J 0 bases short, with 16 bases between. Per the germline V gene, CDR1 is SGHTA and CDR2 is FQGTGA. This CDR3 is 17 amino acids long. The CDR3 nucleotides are TGTGCCAGCAGCTTAAATGGTAACCGGGACAACTCCTACGAGCAGTACTTC. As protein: CASSLNGNRDNSYEQYF.

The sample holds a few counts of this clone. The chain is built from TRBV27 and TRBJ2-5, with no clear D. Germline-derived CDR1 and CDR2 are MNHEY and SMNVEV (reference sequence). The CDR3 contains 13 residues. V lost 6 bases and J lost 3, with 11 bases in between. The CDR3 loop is CASSTEQEETQYF. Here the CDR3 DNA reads TGTGCCAGCAGCACGGAGCAGGAAGAGACCCAGTACTTC.

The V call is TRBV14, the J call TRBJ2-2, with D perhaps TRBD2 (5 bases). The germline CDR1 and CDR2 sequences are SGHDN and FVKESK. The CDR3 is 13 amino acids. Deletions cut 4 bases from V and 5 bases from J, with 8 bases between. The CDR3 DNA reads TGTGCCAGCAGCCCCCCGGGGACCGGGGAGCTGTTTTTT. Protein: CASSPPGTGELFF.

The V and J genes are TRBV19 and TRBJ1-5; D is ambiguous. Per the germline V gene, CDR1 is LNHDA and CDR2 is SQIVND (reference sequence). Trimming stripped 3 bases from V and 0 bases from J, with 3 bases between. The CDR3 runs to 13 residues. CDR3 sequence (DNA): TGTGCCAGTAGTATGACTAGCAATCAGCCCCAGCATTTT. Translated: CASSMTSNQPQHF.

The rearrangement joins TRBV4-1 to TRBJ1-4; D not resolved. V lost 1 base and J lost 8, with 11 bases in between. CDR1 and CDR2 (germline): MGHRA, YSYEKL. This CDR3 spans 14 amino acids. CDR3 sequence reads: CASSQGPAGEKLFF. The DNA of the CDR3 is TGCGCCAGCAGCCAAGGACCCGCCGGCGAAAAACTGTTTTTT.

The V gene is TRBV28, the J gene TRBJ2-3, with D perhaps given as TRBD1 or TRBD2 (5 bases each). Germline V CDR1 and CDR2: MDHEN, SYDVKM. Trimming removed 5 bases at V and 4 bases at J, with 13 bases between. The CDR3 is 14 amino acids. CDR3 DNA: TGTGCCAGCAGTCTAAACGGGGCGCCAGATACGCAGTATTTT. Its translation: CASSLNGAPDTQYF.

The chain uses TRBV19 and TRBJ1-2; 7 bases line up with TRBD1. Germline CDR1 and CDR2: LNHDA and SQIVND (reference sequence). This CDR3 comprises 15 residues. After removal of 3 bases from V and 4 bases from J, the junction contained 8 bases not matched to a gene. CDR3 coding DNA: TGTGCCAGTAGTATTTATCTGACAGGGAGCTATGGCTACACCTTC. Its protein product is CASSIYLTGSYGYTF.

Here the CDR3 DNA reads TGTGCCTGGAGTGTAAGAGGCCCTGGAAACACCATATATTTT. Translation gives CAWSVRGPGNTIYF. The rearrangement joins TRBV30 to TRBJ1-3; D not resolved. In germline, CDR1 is GTSNPN, CDR2 SVGIG (reference sequence). The V and J ends lost 0 bases and 2 bases respectively, with 8 bases between them. The CDR3 has 14 residues. Based on the CDR3 plus reference TRBV30 and TRBJ1-3, the full variable domain is SQTIHQWPATLVQPVGSPLSLECTVEGTSNPNLYWYRQAAGRGLQLLFYSVGIGQISSEVPQNLSASRPQDRQFILSSKKLLLSDSGFYLCAWSVRGPGNTIYFGEGSWLTVV.

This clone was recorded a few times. The CDR3 region has the DNA TGTGCCAGCAGCTACTCGGGACAGTCCTACGAGCAGTACTTC. Protein sequence: CASSYSGQSYEQYF. The chain couples TRBV11-1 to TRBJ2-7; 7 bases align to TRBD1. The V gene's germline CDR1 is SGHAT and CDR2 FQDESV (reference sequence). With 4 bases clipped from V and 1 base from J, the junction kept 4 bases outside the gene matches. This CDR3 has 14 amino acids.

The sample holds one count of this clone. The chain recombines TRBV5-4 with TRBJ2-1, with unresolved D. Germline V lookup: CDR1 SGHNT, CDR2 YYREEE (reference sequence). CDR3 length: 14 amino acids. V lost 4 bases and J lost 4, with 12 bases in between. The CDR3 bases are TGTGCCAGCAGCCCGAACCCAAGATACAATGAGCAGTTCTTC. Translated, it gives CASSPNPRYNEQFF. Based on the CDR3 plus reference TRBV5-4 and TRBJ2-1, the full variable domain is ETGVTQSPTHLIKTRGQQVTLRCSSQSGHNTVSWYQQALGQGPQFIFQYYREEENGRGNFPPRFSGLQFPNYSSELNVNALELDDSALYLCASSPNPRYNEQFFGPGTRLTVL.

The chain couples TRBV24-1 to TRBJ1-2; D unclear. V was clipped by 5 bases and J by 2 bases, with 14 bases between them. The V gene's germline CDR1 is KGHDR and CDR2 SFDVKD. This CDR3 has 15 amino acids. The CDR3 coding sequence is TGTGCCACCAGTGCTACGGACGGAGACAACTATGGCTACACCTTC. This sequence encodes CATSATDGDNYGYTF.

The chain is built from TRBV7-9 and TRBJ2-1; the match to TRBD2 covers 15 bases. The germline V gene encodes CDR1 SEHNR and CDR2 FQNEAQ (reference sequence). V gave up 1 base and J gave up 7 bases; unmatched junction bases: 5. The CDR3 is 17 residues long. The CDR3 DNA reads TGTGCCAGCAGCTTAGAAGGGGGACTAGCGGGAGGAAATGAGCAGTTCTTC. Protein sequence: CASSLEGGLAGGNEQFF. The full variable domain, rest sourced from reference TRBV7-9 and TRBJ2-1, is DTGVSQNPRHKITKRGQNVTFRCDPISEHNRLYWYRQTLGQGPEFLTYFQNEAQLEKSRLLSDRFSAERPKGSFSTLEIQRTEQGDSAMYLCASSLEGGLAGGNEQFFGPGTRLTVL.

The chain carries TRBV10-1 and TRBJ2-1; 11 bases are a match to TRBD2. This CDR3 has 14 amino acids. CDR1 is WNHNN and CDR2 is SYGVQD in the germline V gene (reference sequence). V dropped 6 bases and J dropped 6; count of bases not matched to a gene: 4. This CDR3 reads CASSIGLAGNEQFF. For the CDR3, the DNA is TGCGCCAGCAGCATAGGACTAGCGGGCAATGAGCAGTTCTTC.